The T cell receptor (beta chain) under discussion was sequenced for a study of CD8+ T cells in alopecia areata (dated by TCRdb to the late 2010s). With respect to the entire study: The treated patients took part in an open-label pilot trial in which moderate-to-severe alopecia areata was treated with oral tofacitinib at 5 to 10 mg twice daily. The study used high-throughput TCRbeta sequencing to examine T cell clonal expansion in alopecia areata, in both the C3H/HeJ mouse model and human patients. TCRbeta CDR3 regions were amplified by immunoSEQ multiplex PCR using 35 Vbeta forward and 13 Jbeta reverse primers. In treated patients, disease severity was measured using the SALT score, which gives the percentage of scalp surface area affected. Scalp tissue and sorted CD4+ and CD8+ peripheral blood T cells from patchy and totalis/universalis alopecia areata patients and from healthy controls were covered by human TCRbeta sequencing. Scalp clonality was compared across normal scalp (n=4), patchy alopecia areata scalp (n=8), and alopecia totalis/universalis scalp (n=8). Tofacitinib-treated patients had biopsies at baseline and at 4 and 24 weeks of treatment, with a later scalp biopsy in several patients. RNA was extracted with the PAXgene miRNA kit for fixed scalp, the miRNeasy kit for PBMCs, and the RNeasy kit for mouse skin. Tofacitinib was administered for 6 to 18 months, and 6 months of follow-up off drug were then conducted to assess delayed response and recurrence.

The time point label, as the study defines it: 4 weeks on oral tofacitinib. The sample's treatment or condition, from its label and the paper: oral pan-JAK inhibitor, 5-10 mg twice daily. From alopecia areata patients, peripheral blood was collected along with lesional scalp punch biopsies. PBMCs were isolated by density centrifugation and stained for CD3, CD4 and CD8, after which CD4+ and CD8+ T cells were sorted on a FACSAria. Beyond this particular receptor, the publication reports: Tofacitinib significantly lowered scalp clonality and the number of expanded CD8+ clones among the top 100 scalp clones. Many expanded lesional clones were found to persist in scalp and blood during tofacitinib treatment, and relapse after treatment cessation may be partly explained by this persistence. Shared TCR sequences between patients were less evident than in mice, which may be partly attributable to HLA diversity in the patient population. The treated cohort was small, with a single nonresponder, so links between baseline CD8+ expansion and response need larger studies. Compared with normal scalp, lesional scalp, particularly in alopecia totalis/universalis, had higher clonality and more expanded CD8+ clones, which suggests antigenic drive. Resident alphabeta T cells in normal human skin are also sequenced, complicating scalp TCR repertoire analysis, unlike mouse skin dominated by gammadelta T cells.

Receptors were amplified or captured by the immunoSEQ multiplex PCR assay. RNA was extracted from all samples and reverse transcribed into cDNA as template for TCR sequencing. First-strand cDNA was synthesized with SuperScript III using a 2:1 mix of oligo-dT and random hexamers. A synthetic immune receptor repertoire was used to gauge amplification bias, and whatever bias remained was removed computationally. The paper's data handling went like this. Raw reads were preprocessed to remove errors, and CDR3 was defined according to IMGT conventions as the region from the conserved cysteine to phenylalanine. Clonality was calculated as 1 minus Shannon entropy normalized by log2 of the number of productive unique TCRs. Scalp TCRbeta sequences were cross-referenced with sorted blood CD4 and CD8 repertoires so that the CD4 or CD8 identity of scalp clones could be inferred. TCRdb stores this immuneACCESS table with in-frame sequences only. Part of the clones is absent; in the studies checked, under half of the shortfall reflects unresolved V genes, and no reason is known for the rest. The V and J calls and clone size come from that table; D and trimming were worked out from the DNA. This sample lists about 210,000 clones; less than 65% were detected once. Jointly, the top ten make up more than 3.5% of the sample.

CDR1 and CDR2 (SEHNR, FQNEAQ) derive from the germline V gene (reference sequence). V gives up 5 bases and J gives up 3 bases, and the segment between their germline ends measures 7 bases. The CDR3 contains 12 residues, cysteine and phenylalanine counted. Kept here is only the CDR3 DNA, which spans 36 bases and is read in frame from base 1. A remark on this clone: The antigen this receptor binds is unknown. Nothing much larger sits one base from this clone, and base qualities are not available.

The sample consisted of CD4+ T cells sorted from blood, taken at week 4, from a patient treated with tofacitinib. The receptor's source is a human donor with alopecia areata. This chain is built from TRBV7-9 and TRBJ1-2; no D segment can be confidently identified. The CDR3 reads CASSMGDYGYTF. The base sequence is TGTGCCAGCAGCATGGGTGACTATGGCTACACCTTC.